Listed below are T cell receptor beta chains from one sample, sequenced in a study of shared clonotypes between healthy human individuals. Using immunoSEQ multiplex PCR, the repertoire was profiled, and TCRdb retains in-frame clones only, with some absent. The data contain 750,000 to 1,000,000 clones, approximately 92% of them singletons. The specimen was naive CD8+ T cells sorted from blood. The source of these receptors is a man younger than 40 in good health. CDR3s include the opening cysteine and the closing phenylalanine or tryptophan. D genes are given only for firm matches. Clone sizes are given selectively: once, few, many, or a class where the clone is expanded.

TRBJ1-2 | - | TRBV27 | - | TGTGCCAGCAGGACTCTCGGCGGTGGCTACACCTTC | CASRTLGGGYTF
TRBJ2-5 | - | TRBV2 | - | TGTGCCAGCATCGAAGATCGAGAGACCCAGTACTTC | CASIEDRETQYF
TRBJ2-1 | - | TRBV11-2 | - | TGTGCCAGCAGCTTAGGAGGACTAGAGCAGTTCTTC | CASSLGGLEQFF
TRBJ2-5 | - | TRBV7-6 | - | - | CASSFGPGGETQYF
TRBJ2-7 | - | TRBV6-5 | - | TGTGCCAGCAGCTCCGAATGGGGGTCCGAGCAGTACTTC | CASSSEWGSEQYF
TRBJ2-1 | TRBD2 | TRBV27 | once | TGTGCCAGCAGTACGCCGACTAGCGGAAACCCCAGCTCCTACAATGAGCAGTTCTTC | CASSTPTSGNPSSYNEQFF
TRBJ2-3 | - | TRBV7-9 | - | TGTGCCAGCAGCCTACCGACCCCCGGGGAAGATACGCAGTATTTT | CASSLPTPGEDTQYF
TRBJ2-1 | TRBD1 | TRBV7-9 | - | TGTGCCAGCAGCTTAGTTCAGGGGGTCTACAATGAGCAGTTCTTC | CASSLVQGVYNEQFF
TRBJ2-2 | TRBD2 | TRBV27 | - | TGTGCCAGCAGTTATAGTAGCGGGGGGACTAACACCGGGGAGCTGTTTTTT | CASSYSSGGTNTGELFF
TRBJ2-1 | TRBD1 | TRBV5-6 | - | TGTGCCAGCAGCTTCTCCGGGACAGGGGTACCCAATGAGCAGTTCTTC | CASSFSGTGVPNEQFF
TRBJ2-1 | TRBD2 | TRBV29-1 | - | TGCAGCTCCACGCTAGCGGGAGATCCCTATGAGCAGTTCTTC | CSSTLAGDPYEQFF
TRBJ1-1 | - | TRBV19 | - | TGTGCCAGTATTCGGGGGACTGAAGCTTTCTTT | CASIRGTEAFF
TRBJ2-4 | - | TRBV10-3 | once | TGTGCCATCAGTGAACCCGGGAAAAACATTCAGTACTTC | CAISEPGKNIQYF
TRBJ2-1 | TRBD2 | TRBV6-5 | - | TGTGCCAGCACCTTAGCGGGAGGGCTCAATGAGCAGTTCTTC | CASTLAGGLNEQFF
TRBJ2-5 | - | TRBV7-9 | - | TGTGCCAGCAGCTTACCATCGTACCAAGAGACCCAGTACTTC | CASSLPSYQETQYF
TRBJ2-7 | TRBD1 | TRBV19 | once | TGTGCCAGTAGTATTTTTGGGACAGGGGCCCACGAGCAGTACTTC | CASSIFGTGAHEQYF